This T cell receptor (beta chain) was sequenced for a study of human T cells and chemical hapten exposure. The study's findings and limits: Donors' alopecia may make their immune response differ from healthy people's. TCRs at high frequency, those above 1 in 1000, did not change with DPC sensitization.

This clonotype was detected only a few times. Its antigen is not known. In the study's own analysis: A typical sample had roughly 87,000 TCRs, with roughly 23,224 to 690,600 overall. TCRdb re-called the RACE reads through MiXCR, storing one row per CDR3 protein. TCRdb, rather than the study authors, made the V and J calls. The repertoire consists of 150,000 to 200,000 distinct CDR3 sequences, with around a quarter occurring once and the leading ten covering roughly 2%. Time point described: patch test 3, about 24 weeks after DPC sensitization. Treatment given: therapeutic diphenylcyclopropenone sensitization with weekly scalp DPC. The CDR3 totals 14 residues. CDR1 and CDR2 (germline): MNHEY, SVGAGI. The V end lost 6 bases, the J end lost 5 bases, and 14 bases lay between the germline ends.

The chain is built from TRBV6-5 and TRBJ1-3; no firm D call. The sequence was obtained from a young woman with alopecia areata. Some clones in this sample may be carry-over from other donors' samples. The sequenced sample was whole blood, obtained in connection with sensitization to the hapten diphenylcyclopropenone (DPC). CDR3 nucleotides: TGTGCCAGCAGCCCTCAGGCAGATCGAAACACCATATATTTT. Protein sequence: CASSPQADRNTIYF.